These 19 T cell receptor beta chains originate from one sample sequenced in a study of T-cell memory formation after mild COVID-19. Using its own MiXCR run on the 5' RACE reads, TCRdb lists one record per CDR3 protein. Altogether around 340,000 distinct CDR3 sequences are present, around 14% being singletons, with the ten largest covering approximately 20%. Material: PBMCs or a T cell subset sorted from them (not recorded which). The receptors originated from a man between 18 and 29 years old who had mild COVID-19 (a few samples of this study predate the infection). Cell type and time point are not known.

In its sample, this clonotype was seen a few times. The rearrangement uses TRBV5-1 and TRBJ2-5; D is possibly TRBD1 (5 bases). The CDR3 runs to 13 residues. CDR1 and CDR2 from the germline V gene are SGHRS and YFSETQ. V was shortened by 4 bases and J by 12 bases, with 19 bases between the two germline ends. For the CDR3, the DNA is TGCGCCAGCAGCCTCTTATACGCGGACACGGAGTACTTC. Translated: CASSLLYADTEYF.

The chain joins TRBV12-3 or TRBV12-4 to TRBJ2-7; weak D call: TRBD2 (7 bases). Trimming shortened V by 5 bases and J by 5 bases, and 13 bases separated the two germline ends. The CDR3 is 13 residues long. CDR3 loop: CASSLGGANEQYV. In DNA form, the CDR3 reads TGTGCCAGCAGTCTAGGGGGGGCTAACGAGCAGTACGTC.

This clonotype was detected many times. In DNA, the CDR3 is TGTGCCAGCAGTTTAGGGACAGGGATCGAGACCCAGTACTTC. As protein: CASSLGTGIETQYF. The chain combines TRBV12-3 or TRBV12-4 with TRBJ2-5; TRBD1 matches 8 bases. This CDR3 comprises 14 residues. J lost 5 bases, V lost 1 base, and 3 bases had no gene match.

The chain links TRBV6-5 to TRBJ1-5, with TRBD1 matching 7 bases. With 4 bases clipped from V and 1 base from J, the junction kept 4 bases outside the gene matches. CDR3 length: 15 residues. Germline lookup yields CDR1 MNHEY and CDR2 SVGAGI. The CDR3 nucleotides are TGTGCCAGCAGTTTACGACAGGGCAGCAATCAGCCCCAGCATTTT. Translating it yields CASSLRQGSNQPQHF.

In its sample, this clonotype was seen a few times. V and J are TRBV6-1 and TRBJ1-5, with D tentatively TRBD1 (5 bases). Trimming removed 1 base at V and 2 bases at J, with 9 bases between. The CDR3 extends over 15 amino acids. CDR1 is MNHNS, CDR2 SASEGT, per germline. The CDR3 loop is CASSEGGGGNQPQHF. DNA for the CDR3: TGTGCCAGCAGTGAAGGGGGGGGAGGCAATCAGCCCCAGCATTTT.

The chain uses TRBV7-3 and TRBJ1-1; 8 bases align to TRBD1. The ends lost 5 bases at V and 6 bases at J; junction bases unmatched: 5. The CDR3 extends over 13 amino acids. CDR1 is SGHTA and CDR2 is FQGTGA in the germline V gene. The CDR3 reads CASSPMTGAEAFF. The CDR3, as DNA: TGTGCCAGCAGCCCGATGACAGGGGCTGAAGCTTTCTTT.

V and J are TRBV20-1 and TRBJ2-2; D is ambiguous. The germline V gene encodes CDR1 DFQATT and CDR2 SNEGSKA (reference sequence). The CDR3 has 13 residues. V dropped 1 base and J dropped 1 base, with 4 bases sitting between them. CDR3 nucleotide sequence: TGCAGTGCTAGAGGAAGGAACACCGGGGAGCTGTTTTTT. Its translation is CSARGRNTGELFF.

V and J are TRBV27 and TRBJ2-5; 11 bases line up with TRBD2. V shed 6 bases, J shed 5 bases, and the junction held 11 bases outside the gene matches. CDR1 is MNHEY and CDR2 is SMNVEV in the germline V gene (reference sequence). The CDR3 consists of 16 residues. The CDR3 DNA reads as TGTGCCAGCAGCAAAATGACTAGCGGGGTCGGGGAGACCCAGTACTTC. Residues: CASSKMTSGVGETQYF.

This clonotype was seen only a few times. A read error is possible here, since a much larger clone lies one base away. The chain recombines TRBV7-2 with TRBJ2-5; D not certain. CDR1 is SGHTA, CDR2 FQGNSA, per germline. This CDR3 region has 11 residues. V lost 4 bases, J lost 5 bases, and 5 bases lay in between. CDR3 sequence: CASSWSETQYF. The CDR3 nucleotides are TGTGCCAGCAGCTGGTCGGAGACCCAGTACTTC.

This clonotype was observed a few times. The genes are TRBV27 and TRBJ1-5; D unresolved. CDR3 length equals 13 residues. CDR1 and CDR2 (germline): MNHEY, SMNVEV (reference sequence). V shed 6 bases and J shed 5 bases, with 11 bases lying between them. CDR3 sequence: CASSHLRYQPQHF. CDR3 DNA sequence: TGTGCCAGCAGCCATTTGAGGTATCAGCCCCAGCATTTT.

This clonotype appeared a few times. V gene TRBV5-6 combines with J gene TRBJ2-2; D remains unclear. Looked up from germline, CDR1 is SGHDT and CDR2 is YYEEEE. This CDR3 is built from 12 residues. Trimming cost V 6 bases and J 13 bases, with 16 bases left between them. CDR3 sequence (DNA): TGTGCCAGCACCGAGGATTCTGAGGTGCTGTTTTTT. This translates into CASTEDSEVLFF.

This clonotype was picked up a small number of times. The chain couples TRBV10-3 to TRBJ2-7, with no clear D. CDR1 ENHRY and CDR2 SYGVKD come from the germline V gene. The length of the CDR3 is 12 residues. With 6 bases removed from V and 4 bases from J, the gap between germline ends came to 10 bases. DNA of the CDR3: TGTGCCATCAGCGCGAGCCAATACGAGCAGTACTTC. Amino acids: CAISASQYEQYF.

This clonotype has only a few counts. The chain employs TRBV6-5 and TRBJ1-4; maybe TRBD1 (5 bases). This CDR3 spans 13 amino acids. V lost 5 bases, J lost 8 bases, and 12 bases lay in between. CDR1 and CDR2 from the germline V gene are MNHEY and SVGAGI. The CDR3 here is CASSRDRLEKLFF. CDR3 bases: TGTGCCAGCAGTAGGGACCGCTTAGAAAAACTGTTTTTT.

J is TRBJ2-1 and V is TRBV4-1; D is unclear. CDR1 and CDR2 (germline): MGHRA, YSYEKL. The V end lost 2 bases, the J end lost 0 bases, and 5 bases lay between the germline ends. The CDR3 sequence is 14 residues long. The CDR3 DNA is TGCGCCAGCAGCCAAAAGCTCTCCTACAATGAGCAGTTCTTC. This translates into CASSQKLSYNEQFF.

This clonotype occurred many times. The V gene is TRBV6-2 or TRBV6-3, the J gene TRBJ2-1; D perhaps matches TRBD2 (6 bases). The CDR3 covers 13 residues. V was shortened by 6 bases and J by 6 bases, with 12 bases between the two germline ends. Germline V gives CDR1 MNHEY, CDR2 SVGEGT. The CDR3 sequence: CASRRDGSNEQFF. The CDR3 DNA follows: TGTGCCAGCAGACGGGACGGGAGCAATGAGCAGTTCTTC.

This clonotype has a handful of counts. The chain uses TRBV5-1 and TRBJ2-3; 10 nucleotides agree with TRBD1. Germline CDR1 reads SGHRS; CDR2 reads YFSETQ. The CDR3 totals 14 residues. Trimming took 5 bases from V and 4 from J; bases not matched to a gene: 4. This chain's CDR3 is CASSRGQGPDTQYF. CDR3 sequence (DNA): TGCGCCAGCAGTCGGGGACAGGGGCCAGATACGCAGTATTTT. Looking up the rest from reference TRBV5-1 and TRBJ2-3 gives the full variable domain: KAGVTQTPRYLIKTRGQQVTLSCSPISGHRSVSWYQQTPGQGLQFLFEYFSETQRNKGNFPGRFSGRQFSNSRSEMNVSTLELGDSALYLCASSRGQGPDTQYFGPGTRLTVL.

This clonotype was detected a few times. The J gene is TRBJ2-5, the V gene TRBV24-1; weak D call: TRBD2 (5 bases). The CDR3 totals 13 residues. V lost 6 bases, J lost 1 base, and 8 bases lay in between. Germline values: CDR1 KGHDR, CDR2 SFDVKD. This chain's CDR3 is CATSPGGQETQYF. Here the CDR3 DNA reads TGTGCCACCAGTCCCGGAGGCCAAGAGACCCAGTACTTC.

The V and J genes are TRBV27 and TRBJ1-5; D remains unclear. CDR1 and CDR2 (germline): MNHEY, SMNVEV (reference sequence). The germline V and J ends were trimmed by 4 bases and 0 bases, with 10 bases remaining between them. CDR3 size: 15 residues. CDR3 region: CASSSRLNSNQPQHF. The CDR3, as DNA: TGTGCCAGCAGTTCACGATTAAATAGCAATCAGCCCCAGCATTTT.

The rearrangement uses TRBV5-1 and TRBJ2-3; D is unclear. This CDR3 has 14 residues. The V end was cut by 1 base, the J end by 2 bases, with 8 bases between. Germline CDR1 SGHRS, CDR2 YFSETQ. The CDR3 loop is CASSLSKDTDTQYF. Here the CDR3 DNA reads TGCGCCAGCAGCTTGTCTAAGGACACAGATACGCAGTATTTT.